Listed below are T cell receptor beta chains from one sample, sequenced in a study of blood T cells in healthy people across ages. TCRdb reanalysed the 5' RACE reads using MiXCR and keeps one entry per CDR3 protein. In the table there are 550,000 to 750,000 distinct CDR3 sequences, roughly 21% of which are singletons. Sequenced input: blood. The origin of the receptors is an older man in good health. CDR3s include the opening cysteine and the closing phenylalanine or tryptophan. D genes are given only for firm matches. Size is stated for part of the rows, as once, few or many counts, or as a class when the clone is expanded.

V gene	J gene	D gene	clone size	CDR3 protein	CDR3 DNA
TRBV18	TRBJ2-7	TRBD1	few	CASSPWTGSGYEQYF	TGTGCCAGCTCACCCTGGACAGGGTCTGGTTACGAGCAGTACTTC
TRBV29-1	TRBJ2-7	.	.	CSVATTGTKTYEQYF	TGCAGCGTCGCAACTACCGGGACAAAAACCTACGAGCAGTACTTC
TRBV6-6	TRBJ2-5	TRBD1	few	CASRPDRGQETQYF	TGTGCCAGCAGACCGGACAGGGGCCAAGAGACCCAGTACTTC
TRBV7-3	TRBJ2-3	.	few	CASSLTQRDTQYF	TGTGCCAGCAGCTTAACCCAGCGGGATACGCAGTATTTT
TRBV5-1	TRBJ1-1	.	many	CASSSTGVNTEAFF	TGCGCCAGCAGTTCCACGGGGGTAAACACTGAAGCTTTCTTT
TRBV5-1	TRBJ2-5	TRBD2	many	CASSPTAGGQETQYF	TGCGCCAGCAGCCCTACAGCGGGAGGGCAAGAGACCCAGTACTTC
TRBV30	TRBJ2-5	.	few	CAWGQQETQYF	TGTGCCTGGGGACAGCAAGAGACCCAGTACTTC
TRBV5-1	TRBJ2-7	TRBD1	.	CASSQLAGQGYEQYF	TGCGCCAGCAGCCAACTCGCAGGACAGGGCTACGAGCAGTACTTC
TRBV20-1	TRBJ2-3	.	once	CSARDPGTHSTDTQYF	TGCAGTGCTAGAGATCCCGGAACCCATAGCACAGATACGCAGTATTTT
TRBV7-9	TRBJ2-3	TRBD2	few	CASSAAGETDTQYF	TGTGCCAGCAGCGCAGCGGGAGAAACAGATACGCAGTATTTT
TRBV5-1	TRBJ2-5	TRBD2	many	CASSLGMTSGMGETQYF	TGCGCCAGCAGCTTGGGCATGACTAGCGGGATGGGAGAGACCCAGTACTTC
TRBV28	TRBJ2-1	.	.	CASSSAGGAAYNEQFF	TGTGCCAGCAGCTCCGCGGGCGGGGCTGCCTACAATGAGCAGTTCTTC
TRBV9	TRBJ2-7	TRBD1	.	CASSVTGQGSYEQYF	TGTGCCAGCAGCGTAACGGGACAGGGGTCATACGAGCAGTACTTC
TRBV20-1	TRBJ2-5	.	many	CSAPATILQETQYF	TGCAGTGCGCCCGCTACAATCTTACAAGAGACCCAGTACTTC
TRBV7-8	TRBJ1-4	.	many	CASSLEWTSEKLFF	TGTGCCAGCAGCTTAGAGTGGACATCTGAAAAACTGTTTTTT
TRBV9	TRBJ2-7	TRBD2	.	CASSVATGAGVLEQYF	TGTGCCAGCAGCGTAGCTACGGGAGCGGGAGTTCTCGAGCAGTACTTC
TRBV11-1	TRBJ2-7	TRBD2	.	CASSLAGDTYEQYF	TGTGCCAGCAGCTTGGCGGGAGATACCTACGAGCAGTACTTC
TRBV18	TRBJ2-1	TRBD2	many	CASSPGTTAYNEQFF	TGTGCCAGCTCACCGGGGACTACCGCCTACAATGAGCAGTTCTTC
TRBV28	TRBJ1-5	.	many	CASSEGGQPQHF	TGTGCCAGCAGTGAGGGCGGTCAGCCCCAGCATTTT
TRBV10-3	TRBJ1-1	.	few	CAIGVWENTEAFF	TGTGCCATCGGGGTGTGGGAGAACACTGAAGCTTTCTTT
TRBV29-1	TRBJ2-3	.	.	CSVGRGLDTQYF	TGCAGCGTTGGTCGGGGATTGGATACGCAGTATTTT
TRBV18	TRBJ2-3	.	.	CASSPMGTTDTQYF	TGTGCCAGCTCACCAATGGGGACGACAGATACGCAGTATTTT
TRBV12-3/TRBV12-4	TRBJ2-7	.	.	CASSISSQGREQYF	TGTGCCAGCAGTATAAGTTCACAGGGAAGAGAGCAGTACTTC
TRBV28	TRBJ2-7	TRBD2	few	CASLSGGAHEQYF	TGTGCCAGTCTTAGCGGGGGGGCCCACGAGCAGTACTTC
TRBV7-9	TRBJ2-1	.	.	CASSSLLSTALYNEQFF	TGTGCCAGCAGCTCCCTATTATCGACGGCACTATACAATGAGCAGTTCTTC
TRBV7-8	TRBJ1-5	.	few	CASSLVSLRLPSNQPQHF	TGTGCCAGCAGCTTAGTTAGTCTACGCCTTCCTAGCAATCAGCCCCAGCATTTT
TRBV25-1	TRBJ2-7	TRBD1	.	CASSQTGAHEQYF	TGTGCCAGCAGCCAGACAGGGGCCCACGAGCAGTACTTC
TRBV28	TRBJ1-1	.	.	CASSPPLLGTEAFF	TGTGCCAGCAGTCCACCCCTCCTGGGCACTGAAGCTTTCTTT
TRBV20-1	TRBJ1-1	.	many	CSARPPVAGAVSTEAFF	TGCAGTGCTAGACCCCCTGTTGCGGGGGCTGTTAGCACTGAAGCTTTCTTT
TRBV20-1	TRBJ1-4	.	.	CSARGTGQRLEKLFF	TGCAGTGCTAGAGGTACTGGGCAGCGTCTGGAAAAACTGTTTTTT
TRBV10-3	TRBJ2-7	.	few	CAISAQGYEQYF	TGTGCCATCAGTGCCCAGGGGTACGAGCAGTACTTC
TRBV7-2	TRBJ2-5	.	once	CASSLLIATNEQLF	TGTGCCAGCAGCTTATTAATCGCAACGAATGAGCAGCTCTTC
TRBV7-2	TRBJ2-2	.	.	CASSARGTNTGELFF	TGTGCCAGCAGCGCAAGGGGGACCAACACCGGGGAGCTGTTTTTT
TRBV2	TRBJ1-1	.	.	CASSLMGLNTEAFF	TGTGCCAGCAGCCTGATGGGGTTGAACACTGAAGCTTTCTTT
TRBV5-5	TRBJ2-1	TRBD2	.	CASSLASSGNSYNEQFF	TGTGCCAGCAGCTTGGCGTCCAGCGGGAATTCCTACAATGAGCAGTTCTTC
TRBV3-1	TRBJ2-7	.	.	CASSQILGAGEQYF	TGTGCCAGCAGCCAAATTCTAGGGGCAGGCGAGCAGTACTTC
TRBV3-1	TRBJ2-3	.	.	CASTQAGDTQYF	TGTGCCAGCACCCAAGCGGGAGATACGCAGTATTTT
TRBV4-1	TRBJ1-5	.	.	CASSPEGRGRNQPQHF	TGCGCCAGCAGCCCCGAGGGAAGGGGCCGCAATCAGCCCCAGCATTTT
TRBV5-1	TRBJ2-7	.	few	CVSSRTPSYEQYF	TGCGTCAGCAGTCGGACTCCTTCCTACGAGCAGTACTTC
TRBV7-2	TRBJ2-5	TRBD2	few	CASSPRLAGLLETQYF	TGTGCCAGCAGCCCAAGACTAGCGGGCCTCCTAGAGACCCAGTACTTC
TRBV9	TRBJ1-2	.	few	CASSPNPRGRDGYTF	TGTGCCAGCAGCCCAAATCCGAGAGGCAGGGACGGCTACACCTTC
TRBV7-2	TRBJ2-5	TRBD2	.	CASSPGTSGRCQETQYF	TGTGCCAGCAGCCCCGGGACTAGCGGGAGATGCCAAGAGACCCAGTACTTC
TRBV3-1	TRBJ2-2	.	.	CASSQESWTSGTGELFF	TGTGCCAGCAGCCAAGAATCCTGGACTTCAGGAACCGGGGAGCTGTTTTTT
TRBV6-1	TRBJ2-1	TRBD1	few	CASRQPGTGDDNEQFF	TGTGCCAGCAGACAACCCGGGACAGGGGATGACAATGAGCAGTTCTTC
TRBV5-1	TRBJ2-4	.	.	CASSEGTNVHAKNIQYF	TGCGCCAGCAGCGAAGGGACCAACGTCCATGCCAAAAACATTCAGTACTTC
TRBV20-1	TRBJ1-5	.	few	CSASDGDQPQHF	TGCAGTGCTTCCGACGGCGATCAGCCCCAGCATTTT
TRBV25-1	TRBJ2-5	.	few	CASSPGLRRETQYF	TGTGCCAGCAGCCCCGGATTGCGGAGGGAGACCCAGTACTTC
TRBV12-3/TRBV12-4	TRBJ2-5	.	.	CASSLLEAETQYF	TGTGCCAGCAGTTTACTAGAGGCGGAGACCCAGTACTTC
TRBV6-2/TRBV6-3	TRBJ2-1	.	few	CASSYPPLAGGRTYNEQFF	TGTGCCAGCAGTTACCCCCCTCTAGCTGGGGGCAGGACCTACAATGAGCAGTTCTTC
TRBV6-2/TRBV6-3	TRBJ2-1	TRBD2	.	CASSHQTSGRNYNEQFF	TGTGCCAGCAGTCATCAGACTAGCGGGAGGAACTACAATGAGCAGTTCTTC
TRBV19	TRBJ1-2	.	.	CASSIARGLGYTF	TGTGCCAGTAGTATAGCACGGGGACTTGGCTACACCTTC
TRBV10-3	TRBJ2-1	.	.	CAISARDSPDEQFF	TGTGCCATCAGTGCCCGGGACTCTCCGGATGAGCAGTTCTTC
TRBV7-9	TRBJ2-3	TRBD2	once	CASSPGLAEHTDTQYF	TGTGCCAGCAGCCCGGGACTAGCGGAACACACAGATACGCAGTATTTT
TRBV6-6	TRBJ1-2	TRBD1	.	CASRTGTGGGYTF	TGTGCCAGCAGAACCGGGACAGGGGGTGGCTACACCTTC
TRBV6-1	TRBJ1-1	TRBD1	.	CASRSWDRGSNTEAFF	TGTGCCAGCAGATCCTGGGACAGGGGCTCGAACACTGAAGCTTTCTTT
TRBV27	TRBJ1-1	.	few	CASSSRAHSRAVNTEAFF	TGTGCCAGCAGTTCTCGAGCCCACTCCCGGGCGGTGAACACTGAAGCTTTCTTT
TRBV25-1	TRBJ1-4	.	few	CASSDLAANEKLFF	TGTGCCAGCAGTGATTTGGCGGCTAATGAAAAACTGTTTTTT
TRBV5-1	TRBJ2-5	TRBD1	.	CASSSGQDKTQYF	TGCGCCAGCAGCTCTGGACAGGATAAGACCCAGTACTTC
TRBV20-1	TRBJ2-3	TRBD1	.	CSARSLQGAADTQYF	TGCAGTGCTAGAAGTTTGCAGGGGGCAGCAGATACGCAGTATTTT
TRBV6-1	TRBJ2-7	.	.	CASSEGGASYEQYF	TGTGCCAGCAGTGAAGGTGGCGCTTCCTACGAGCAGTACTTC